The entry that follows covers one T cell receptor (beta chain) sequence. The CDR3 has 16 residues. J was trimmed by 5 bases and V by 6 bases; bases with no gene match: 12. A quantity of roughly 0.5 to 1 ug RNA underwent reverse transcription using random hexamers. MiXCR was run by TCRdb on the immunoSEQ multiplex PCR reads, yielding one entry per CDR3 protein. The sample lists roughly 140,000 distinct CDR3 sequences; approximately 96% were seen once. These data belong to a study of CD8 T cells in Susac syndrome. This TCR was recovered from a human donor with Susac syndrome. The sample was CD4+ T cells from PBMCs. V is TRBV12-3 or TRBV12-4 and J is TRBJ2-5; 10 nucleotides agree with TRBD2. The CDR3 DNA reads TGTGCCAGCAGCAAGGAGAGCGGGAGGGCTTGGGAGACCCAGTACTTC. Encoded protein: CASSKESGRAWETQYF.